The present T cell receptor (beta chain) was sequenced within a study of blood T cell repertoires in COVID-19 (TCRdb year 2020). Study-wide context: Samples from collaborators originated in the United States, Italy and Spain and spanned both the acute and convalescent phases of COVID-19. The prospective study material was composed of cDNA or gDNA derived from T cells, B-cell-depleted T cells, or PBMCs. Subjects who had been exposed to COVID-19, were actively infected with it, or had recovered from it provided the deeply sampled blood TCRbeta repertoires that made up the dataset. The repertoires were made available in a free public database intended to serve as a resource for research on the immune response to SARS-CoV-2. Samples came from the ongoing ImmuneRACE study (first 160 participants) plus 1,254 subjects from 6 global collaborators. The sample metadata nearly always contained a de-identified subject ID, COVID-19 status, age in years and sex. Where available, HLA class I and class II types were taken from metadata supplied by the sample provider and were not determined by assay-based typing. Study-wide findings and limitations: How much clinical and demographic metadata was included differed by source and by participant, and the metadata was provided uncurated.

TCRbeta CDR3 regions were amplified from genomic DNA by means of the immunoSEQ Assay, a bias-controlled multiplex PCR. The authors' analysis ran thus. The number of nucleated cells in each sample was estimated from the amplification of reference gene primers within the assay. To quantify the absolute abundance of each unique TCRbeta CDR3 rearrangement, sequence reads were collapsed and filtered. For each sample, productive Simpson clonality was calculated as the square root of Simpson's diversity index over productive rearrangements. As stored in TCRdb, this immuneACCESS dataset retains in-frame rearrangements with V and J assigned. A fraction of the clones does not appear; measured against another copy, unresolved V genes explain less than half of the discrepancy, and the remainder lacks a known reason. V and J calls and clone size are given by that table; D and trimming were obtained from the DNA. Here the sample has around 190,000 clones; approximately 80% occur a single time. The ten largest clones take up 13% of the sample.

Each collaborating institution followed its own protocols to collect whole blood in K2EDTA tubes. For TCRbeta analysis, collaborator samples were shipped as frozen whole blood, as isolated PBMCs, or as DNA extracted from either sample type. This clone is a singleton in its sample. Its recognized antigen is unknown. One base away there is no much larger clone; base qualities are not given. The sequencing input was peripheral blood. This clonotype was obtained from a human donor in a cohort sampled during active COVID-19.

The CDR3 reads as follows: CASSYDWEGTLGYGYTF. In nucleotides, the sequence is TGTGCCAGCAGTTACGACTGGGAGGGGACCTTGGGCTATGGCTACACCTTC. The rearrangement combines TRBV6-2 or TRBV6-3 with TRBJ1-2, and perhaps TRBD1 as D gene, on 5 matching bases. The germline V gene provides CDR1 MNHEY and CDR2 SVGEGT. The CDR3 starts with the cysteine, ends with the phenylalanine, and has 17 residues. Of the read, only the CDR3 DNA is kept; its 51 bases are in frame from base 1. Deletion took 2 bases off V and 4 bases off J, with a span of 20 bases between the germline ends.